The TCR beta chain described here comes from a study of blood T cell repertoires in COVID-19. The wider study: COVID-19 samples, acute and convalescent, were from the United States, Italy and Spain.

The germline CDR1 and CDR2 sequences are SGHNT and YENEEA. Trimming at V came to 1 base and at J to 4 bases, leaving 6 bases not matched to a gene. The CDR3 is 16 residues long. Assay: immunoSEQ multiplex PCR; the TCRdb copy retains only in-frame clones and omits some. The table shows approximately 69,000 clones, with roughly 89% occurring only once. The sample consisted of peripheral blood. The gene calls are TRBV11-3 and TRBJ2-5, with TRBD2 matching 10 bases. The source of this sequence is a middle-aged man with acute or convalescent COVID-19. CDR3 bases: TGTGCCAGCAGCTTAGGGCCAGCGGGAGGGCGAGAGACCCAGTACTTC. Its translation: CASSLGPAGGRETQYF.